These 10 T cell receptor beta chains originate from one sample sequenced in a study of blood T cells in healthy people across ages. Using a J-beta primer mix together with a sample-barcoded 5' primer, a second PCR was run for about 7 to 12 cycles. TCRdb called the 5' RACE reads again in MiXCR, with one record for every CDR3 protein. The table records fewer than 700,000 distinct CDR3 sequences, under 55% of them present only once. The specimen sequenced was blood. These TCRs come from an elderly man in good health.

V usage is TRBV6-2 or TRBV6-3 and J usage is TRBJ2-5; D not certain. Looked up from germline, CDR1 is MNHEY and CDR2 is SVGEGT. V was trimmed by 4 bases and J by 1 base, leaving 10 bases between them. This CDR3 has 14 amino acids. CDR3 residues: CASSSRTPQETQYF. CDR3 sequence (DNA): TGTGCCAGCAGTTCACGTACGCCCCAAGAGACCCAGTACTTC.

This clonotype was seen just once. This chain connects TRBV20-1 to TRBJ1-1, with 7 bases that match TRBD1. Looked up from germline, CDR1 is DFQATT and CDR2 is SNEGSKA (reference sequence). This CDR3 comprises 13 residues. Losses at the gene ends were 3 bases for V and 9 bases for J; bases not matched to a gene: 10. DNA for the CDR3: TGCAGTGCTAGCCCCTCAGGGGACAGACAAGCTTTCTTT. Translation gives CSASPSGDRQAFF.

About this clonotype: The junction shows a germline mismatch at one end, possibly a read error. This chain joins TRBV20-1 and TRBJ2-3, with TRBD2 matching 11 bases. The CDR3 is 14 residues long. Germline CDR1 reads DFQATT; CDR2 reads SNEGSKA (reference sequence). The CDR3 DNA reads TGCAGTGCAACCGGGACTAGCGGTACAGATGCGCAGTATTTT. Protein product: CSATGTSGTDAQYF.

This clonotype was counted only a few times. This sequence joins TRBV6-5 and TRBJ2-5; TRBD2 matches at 14 bases. The CDR3 has 16 residues. From germline, CDR1 is MNHEY and CDR2 SVGAGI. After removal of 10 bases from V and 11 bases from J, the junction contained 18 bases not matched to a gene. The DNA for the CDR3 is TGTGCCACCTTGACCCCGGGACTAGCGGGGGAGGGTGAGCAGTACTTC. This codes for CATLTPGLAGEGEQYF.

The chain carries TRBV2 and TRBJ2-1; a possible D gene is TRBD2 (6 bases). Trimming shortened V by 8 bases and J by 6 bases, and 11 bases separated the two germline ends. The germline CDR1 and CDR2 sequences are SNHLY and FYNNEI. The CDR3 has 12 residues. The CDR3 loop is CASGLTSNEQFF. The CDR3, as DNA: TGTGCCAGCGGACTAACTAGCAATGAGCAGTTCTTC.

The chain links TRBV10-3 to TRBJ2-3; 10 positions agree with TRBD2. Per germline, CDR1 ENHRY and CDR2 SYGVKD. After removal of 2 bases from V and 4 bases from J, the junction contained 6 bases not matched to a gene. The CDR3 totals 16 residues. This CDR3 is CAISEESGRGSDTQYF. CDR3 in DNA: TGTGCCATCAGTGAGGAGAGCGGGAGGGGTTCAGATACGCAGTATTTT.

The chain employs TRBV6-5 and TRBJ2-5; D is unclear. Germline V CDR1 and CDR2: MNHEY, SVGAGI. Trimming left V 2 bases short and J 13 bases short, with 23 bases between. The CDR3 is 15 amino acids. CDR3 bases: TGTGCCAGCAGTTACGGCGATGCTGGACGCAATGAGCGGTACTTC. Translating gives CASSYGDAGRNERYF.

This clonotype is a singleton in its sample. At one boundary the junction diverges from the germline segment, which might be a read error. This chain joins TRBV20-1 and TRBJ1-2; TRBD1 matches at 8 bases. Germline V gives CDR1 DFQATT, CDR2 SNEGSKA (reference sequence). CDR3 length: 17 residues. As DNA, the CDR3 is TGCAGTGCTAGACCGGGGACAGGTATTCTCGGGAGACATGGCTACAACTTC. Protein: CSARPGTGILGRHGYNF.

This clonotype was counted only a few times. The chain has TRBV5-6 and TRBJ2-5; 7 bases match TRBD1. The J call may be incorrect, as the DNA end agrees better with TRBJ2-7. The CDR3 loop spans 14 amino acids. Germline V gene sequence: CDR1 SGHDT, CDR2 YYEEEE. The CDR3 region is CASSFNRDRGEQYF. In nucleotides, the CDR3 is TGTGCCAGCAGCTTCAACAGGGACAGAGGCGAGCAGTACTTC.

This clonotype was seen more than once but under ten times. The chain recombines TRBV7-2 with TRBJ2-1; D is unclear. Germline V gene lookup returns CDR1 SGHTA and CDR2 FQGNSA. V lost 5 bases and J lost 7, with 9 bases in between. The CDR3 runs 12 residues. The CDR3 region is CASSPVGNEQFF. For the CDR3, the DNA is TGTGCCAGCAGCCCCGTGGGGAATGAGCAGTTCTTC.